These 32 T cell receptor beta chains were sequenced from one sample in a study of cytomegalovirus exposure and HLA in healthy donors. In the PCR, 60 Vbeta and 13 Jbeta primers were used. Profiled with immunoSEQ multiplex PCR; TCRdb holds only in-frame clones, not every one. In the table there are about 130,000 clones, roughly 88% of which are singletons. Sequenced input: PBMCs. All receptors derive from a boy under 18 in good health and CMV-seronegative.

This chain uses TRBV4-2 with TRBJ2-5, with TRBD2 matching 9 bases. Unmatched junction bases numbered 5, after V lost 2 bases and J lost 4 bases. The V gene's germline CDR1 is LGHNA and CDR2 YNFKEQ. The CDR3 length is 15 residues. The CDR3 region is CASSQSRAGGETQYF. CDR3 nucleotides: TGTGCCAGCAGCCAATCTAGAGCGGGAGGAGAGACCCAGTACTTC.

The rearrangement links TRBV5-4 to TRBJ1-5, with a weak D call TRBD1 (5 bases). Trimming took off 1 base at V and 0 bases at J, with 5 bases between the two ends. This CDR3 has 14 residues. The germline V gene encodes CDR1 SGHNT and CDR2 YYREEE (reference sequence). The CDR3 sequence is CASSLRGSNQPQHF. CDR3 coding DNA: TGTGCCAGCAGCTTGAGGGGTAGCAATCAGCCCCAGCATTTT.

The gene calls are TRBV19 and TRBJ2-7; 7 positions agree with TRBD1. After removal of 3 bases from V and 4 bases from J, the junction contained 9 bases not matched to a gene. CDR3 length equals 15 residues. Germline assignment: CDR1 LNHDA and CDR2 SQIVND (reference sequence). The chain's CDR3 is CASSMGGQVGYEQYF. In DNA form, the CDR3 reads TGTGCCAGTAGTATGGGTGGACAGGTCGGTTACGAGCAGTACTTC.

The V gene is TRBV12-5, the J gene TRBJ1-5; 7 bases agree with TRBD1. Germline V gene lookup returns CDR1 LGHNT and CDR2 FRNRAP. With 1 base clipped from V and 7 bases from J, the junction kept 4 bases outside the gene matches. This CDR3 is 14 amino acids long. CDR3 in DNA: TGTGCTAGTGGTTTGGACAGGGGAGGCCAGCCCCAGCATTTT. Its protein product is CASGLDRGGQPQHF.

This rearrangement joins TRBV19 to TRBJ1-2, with D possibly being TRBD1 (6 bases). The CDR3 extends over 13 amino acids. The V gene's germline CDR1 is LNHDA and CDR2 SQIVND (reference sequence). V lost 5 bases and J 0 bases, leaving 7 bases between the germline ends. CDR3 in amino acids: CASSDRPNYGYTF. Written as DNA, the CDR3 is TGTGCCAGTAGTGACAGGCCTAACTATGGCTACACCTTC.

This clone was observed a single time. The same CDR3 can be traced to other DNA sequences in this sample. The rearrangement joins TRBV27 to TRBJ2-3; TRBD2 matches 11 bases. CDR3 length equals 15 residues. Germline assignment: CDR1 MNHEY and CDR2 SMNVEV (reference sequence). J gave up 4 bases and V 5 bases, and 5 bases lay outside the gene matches. DNA for the CDR3: TGTGCCAGCAGTCTATTAGCGGGGGGGCCAGATACGCAGTATTTT. Amino acid sequence: CASSLLAGGPDTQYF.

This clone has a single count. The chain combines TRBV10-3 with TRBJ2-1; D is perhaps TRBD2 (5 bases). CDR1 and CDR2 (germline): ENHRY, SYGVKD. Trimming pared 4 bases from V and 5 bases from J, leaving 9 bases between. CDR3 length: 13 residues. The CDR3 bases are TGTGCCATCAGTGGGACTGGGGACAATGAGCAGTTCTTC. Protein: CAISGTGDNEQFF.

CDR3 DNA: TGCGCCAGCACCGAAACAGGGGGAAAAAATTCACCCCTCCACTTT. Its protein product is CASTETGGKNSPLHF. V usage is TRBV10-2 and J usage is TRBJ1-6, with TRBD1 identical over 8 bases. V was pared by 7 bases and J by 7 bases, with 9 bases of the junction left unmatched. The CDR3 covers 15 residues. Germline V gives CDR1 WSHSY, CDR2 SAAADI.

V and J are TRBV11-2 and TRBJ1-1; possible D gene TRBD1, 5 bases. Looked up from germline, CDR1 is SGHAT and CDR2 is FQNNGV. The CDR3 is made up of 13 amino acids. Trimming took 3 bases from V and 7 from J, leaving 12 bases between them. CDR3 loop: CASSFGGLVEAFF. As DNA, the CDR3 is TGTGCCAGCAGCTTTGGGGGGTTGGTTGAAGCTTTCTTT.

The CDR3 DNA is TGTGCCAGCAGCATCGGGACAGGAGGAATATACGAGCAGTACTTC. The encoded protein is CASSIGTGGIYEQYF. V is TRBV27 and J is TRBJ2-7; 8 nucleotides line up with TRBD1. The CDR3 extends over 15 amino acids. Germline-derived CDR1 and CDR2 are MNHEY and SMNVEV (reference sequence). V gave up 6 bases and J gave up 4 bases; unmatched junction bases: 11.

The chain combines TRBV5-4 with TRBJ1-1, with 9 bases identical to TRBD1. V shed 0 bases and J 6 bases; nucleotides not matched to a gene: 0. Germline lookup yields CDR1 SGHNT and CDR2 YYREEE (reference sequence). The CDR3 consists of 13 residues. CDR3 amino acids: CASSLGDRAEAFF. CDR3 bases: TGTGCCAGCAGCTTGGGGGACAGGGCTGAAGCTTTCTTT.

The chain links TRBV4-3 to TRBJ2-5; D is perhaps TRBD1 (5 bases). The end of the DNA fits TRBJ2-7 better, so the J call may be wrong. Looked up from germline, CDR1 is LGHNA and CDR2 is YSLEER. CDR3 length equals 15 residues. CDR3 DNA: TGCGCCAGCAGCCAAGACAGGGTGAGCTCCTACGAGCAGTACTTC. This gives the protein CASSQDRVSSYEQYF.

DNA for the CDR3: TGCGCCAGCAGCTTGGTTAGTAGCGGGAGCTACGAGCAGTACTTC. Protein: CASSLVSSGSYEQYF. The chain combines TRBV5-1 with TRBJ2-7, with 9 nucleotides matching TRBD2. The trim removed 0 bases at V and 3 bases at J, leaving 4 bases unmatched. Germline-derived CDR1 and CDR2 are SGHRS and YFSETQ. The CDR3 covers 15 residues.

The rearrangement uses TRBV9 and TRBJ2-3; 7 bases align to TRBD2. V shed 3 bases, J shed 2 bases, and the junction held 6 bases outside the gene matches. CDR1 and CDR2 (germline): SGDLS, YYNGEE. The CDR3 is made up of 15 amino acids. The CDR3 region is CASSGSGVITDTQYF. As DNA, the CDR3 is TGTGCCAGCAGCGGAAGCGGGGTGATCACAGATACGCAGTATTTT.

The chain has TRBV7-8 and TRBJ2-1, with 8 positions matching TRBD2. The trim removed 4 bases at V and 2 bases at J, leaving 16 bases unmatched. This CDR3 has 19 amino acids. Germline V CDR1 and CDR2: SGHVS, FQNEAQ. The CDR3 DNA sequence: TGTGCCAGCAGCTATGTAGCGGGACTAACCATAGACGCCTACAATGAGCAGTTCTTC. Its protein is CASSYVAGLTIDAYNEQFF.

V and J are TRBV7-6 and TRBJ1-3; 9 nucleotides match TRBD1. The germline V gene encodes CDR1 SGHVS and CDR2 FNYEAQ. The trim removed 1 base at V and 2 bases at J, leaving 12 bases unmatched. The CDR3 extends over 19 amino acids. CDR3 in DNA: TGTGCCAGCAGCTTAGTCGGGACAGGGAGTCAGAGTGCTGGAAACACCATATATTTT. It translates to CASSLVGTGSQSAGNTIYF.

The chain uses TRBV5-8 and TRBJ2-7; TRBD1 agrees at 9 bases. This CDR3 has 13 amino acids. Germline-derived CDR1 and CDR2 are SGHTS and YDEGEE. V lost 4 bases and J lost 6; bases outside the gene matches: 5. The CDR3: CASSLWTGAEQYF. The CDR3 DNA reads as TGTGCCAGCAGCCTCTGGACAGGGGCCGAGCAGTACTTC.

The chain joins TRBV14 to TRBJ2-1, with D possibly matching TRBD1 (5 bases). There are 13 residues in the CDR3. Germline-derived CDR1 and CDR2 are SGHDN and FVKESK. V was cut by 3 bases and J by 7 bases, with 10 bases left in between. Here the CDR3 DNA reads TGTGCCAGCAGCCATGGGGCGAATAATGAGCAGTTCTTC. It yields the protein CASSHGANNEQFF.

The rearrangement uses TRBV13 and TRBJ1-3; the D is unclear. This CDR3 is built from 14 residues. V lost 5 bases to trimming and J lost 0 bases, with 8 bases between them. CDR1 and CDR2 (germline): PRHDT, FYEKMQ (reference sequence). CDR3 sequence (DNA): TGTGCCAGCAGCCCTAGCTACTCTGGAAACACCATATATTTT. Protein: CASSPSYSGNTIYF.

The chain employs TRBV7-6 and TRBJ1-5; weak D call: TRBD1 (5 bases). The V end was cut by 5 bases, the J end by 0 bases, with 11 bases between. From germline, CDR1 is SGHVS and CDR2 FNYEAQ. The CDR3 is 15 residues long. CDR3 loop: CASSPGPNSNQPQHF. The DNA of the CDR3 is TGTGCCAGCAGCCCAGGGCCAAATAGCAATCAGCCCCAGCATTTT.

This rearrangement joins TRBV19 to TRBJ2-1, with 7 bases fitting TRBD2. With 11 bases clipped from V and 3 bases from J, the junction kept 4 bases outside the gene matches. Germline V CDR1 and CDR2: LNHDA, SQIVND (reference sequence). CDR3 length: 12 residues. The CDR3 is CASSGRYNEQFF. The CDR3 DNA follows: TGTGCCTCTAGCGGCCGCTACAATGAGCAGTTCTTC.

The chain links TRBV18 to TRBJ2-7; a weak D match, TRBD1 (5 bases). The germline V gene encodes CDR1 KGHSH and CDR2 LQKENI. Between the trimmed V and J ends, which lost 2 bases and 0 bases, there was a span of 8 bases. CDR3 length: 14 residues. Here the CDR3 DNA reads TGTGCCAGCTCACCAACAGGCAGCTCCTACGAGCAGTACTTC. This gives the protein CASSPTGSSYEQYF.

The chain combines TRBV11-2 with TRBJ2-5; 7 bases align to TRBD2. CDR1 and CDR2 (germline): SGHAT, FQNNGV. V dropped 1 base and J dropped 5; count of bases not matched to a gene: 4. This CDR3 has 14 residues. Written as DNA, the CDR3 is TGTGCCAGCAGCTTAGGAAGGGAGGGGGAGACCCAGTACTTC. It encodes CASSLGREGETQYF.

The gene calls are TRBV30 and TRBJ2-7; TRBD1 might be the D (6 bases). Germline-derived CDR1 and CDR2 are GTSNPN and SVGIG (reference sequence). The CDR3 is made up of 13 amino acids. V lost 3 bases, J lost 3 bases, and 12 bases lay in between. In nucleotides, the CDR3 is TGTGCCTGGAGGGGGCTAGGGGGCTACGAGCAGTACTTC. This sequence encodes CAWRGLGGYEQYF.

As to this clone: This CDR3 is also generated by other DNA sequences in the sample. The J gene is TRBJ2-3, the V gene TRBV5-1; no reliable D call. Germline CDR1 reads SGHRS; CDR2 reads YFSETQ. V was pared by 0 bases and J by 4 bases, with 6 bases between. This CDR3 has 13 amino acids. The CDR3 loop reads CASSLEGADTQYF. As DNA, the CDR3 is TGCGCCAGCAGCTTGGAAGGAGCAGATACGCAGTATTTT.

The chain joins TRBV29-1 to TRBJ2-3; 10 nucleotides match TRBD1. CDR1 SQVTM and CDR2 ANQGSEA come from the germline V gene. The junction had 7 bases not matched to a gene; V was cut back by 6 bases and J by 4 bases. This CDR3 is built from 14 residues. The CDR3 reads CSVRQGAMSDTQYF. The CDR3 region has the DNA TGCAGCGTGAGACAGGGGGCTATGTCAGATACGCAGTATTTT.

This rearrangement joins TRBV18 to TRBJ2-7, with D tentatively TRBD2 (6 bases). This CDR3 region has 14 residues. The ends were cut back, 6 bases at V and 3 bases at J, with 15 bases in the middle. Germline V lookup: CDR1 KGHSH, CDR2 LQKENI. The CDR3 coding sequence is TGTGCCAGCTCCCCCGGGCCGGGGGACTACGAGCAGTACTTC. Amino acid sequence: CASSPGPGDYEQYF.

This chain links TRBV19 with TRBJ1-2, with TRBD1 matching over 9 bases. V gave up 6 bases and J gave up 8 bases; unmatched junction bases: 10. In germline, CDR1 is LNHDA, CDR2 SQIVND (reference sequence). This CDR3 has 14 amino acids. The CDR3 loop is CASRTGTGILGYTF. DNA for the CDR3: TGTGCCAGTAGGACCGGGACAGGGATTTTAGGCTACACCTTC.

The chain joins TRBV5-8 to TRBJ1-1, with a tentative D call TRBD1 (5 bases). With 1 base removed from V and 2 bases from J, the gap between germline ends came to 18 bases. Germline CDR1 is SGHTS and CDR2 is YDEGEE. CDR3 length equals 17 residues. CDR3 loop: CASSLRYGGTENTEAFF. The CDR3 DNA reads as TGTGCCAGCAGCTTGAGGTATGGCGGGACGGAAAACACTGAAGCTTTCTTT. Using reference TRBV5-8 and TRBJ1-1 for the parts outside the CDR3, the full variable domain is EAGVTQSPTHLIKTRGQQATLRCSPISGHTSVYWYQQALGLGLQFLLWYDEGEERNRGNFPPRFSGRQFPNYSSELNVNALELEDSALYLCASSLRYGGTENTEAFFGQGTRLTVV.

This chain connects TRBV2 to TRBJ1-1; weak D call: TRBD1 (6 bases). The CDR3 sequence is 13 residues long. Trimming stripped 2 bases from V and 9 bases from J, with 13 bases between. Germline V lookup: CDR1 SNHLY, CDR2 FYNNEI. The CDR3 loop is CASSESDSYKAFF. CDR3 sequence (DNA): TGTGCCAGCAGTGAATCGGACAGCTATAAAGCTTTCTTT.

This clone was counted between two and nine times. V is TRBV4-2 and J is TRBJ1-3; D uncertain. Germline values: CDR1 LGHNA, CDR2 YNFKEQ. Trimming stripped 1 base from V and 0 bases from J, with 4 bases between. The CDR3 sequence is 14 residues long. The CDR3 sequence is CASSQGSSGNTIYF. The CDR3 bases are TGTGCCAGCAGCCAAGGGAGCTCTGGAAACACCATATATTTT.

This sequence joins TRBV15 and TRBJ2-7, with TRBD2 matching 12 bases. The CDR3 totals 15 residues. Germline CDR1 LNHNV, CDR2 YYDKDF (reference sequence). V dropped 3 bases and J dropped 5; count of bases not matched to a gene: 5. CDR3 residues: CATSSQLAGGNEQYF. The CDR3 nucleotides are TGTGCCACCAGCAGTCAACTAGCGGGGGGCAACGAGCAGTACTTC. Supplemented by reference TRBV15 and TRBJ2-7, the full variable domain reads DAMVIQNPRYQVTQFGKPVTLSCSQTLNHNVMYWYQQKSSQAPKLLFHYYDKDFNNEADTPDNFQSRRPNTSFCFLDIRSPGLGDTAMYLCATSSQLAGGNEQYFGPGTRLTVT.